This T cell receptor (beta chain) derives from a study of cytomegalovirus exposure and HLA in healthy donors (dated by TCRdb to 2016 to 2017). Regarding the research as a whole: An earlier analysis of 550 to 700 of the donors reported approximately 290 Gb of sequence data and 120 million or so unique TCR beta sequences from about 200 million T cells. Because of strong linkage in the cohort, roughly five DR-DQ haplotypes were treated as single units for association and clustering. In an earlier analysis of a few hundred of the donors, high-throughput TCR beta sequencing was used to judge whether each TCR beta V gene segment behaved as functional or pseudogenic. An early release covering more than 500 HLA-typed donors comprised about 310 gigabases of sequencing data and approximately 80 million unique TCR sequences. Besides the first cohort of roughly 700 subjects, a separate validation cohort made up of roughly 130 different subjects was used. A later genetic analysis took genome-wide SNP genotypes for about 55% of the roughly 700 donors and used that subset as a discovery cohort. A later analysis re-examined previously published TCR beta repertoires from around 670 donors and added high-resolution HLA genotyping to investigate patterns of TCR occurrence. HLA typing covered class I and class II loci at four-digit resolution. Every discovery cohort repertoire had been produced on one sequencing platform. Typing coverage differed by locus: A, B, C, DRB1 and DQB1 were typed in about 620-630 donors, DQA1 in roughly 510, DPA1 in over 600, and DPB1 in roughly 470. The study profiled the T cell repertoires of about 640 subjects by immunosequencing and related them to cytomegalovirus serostatus. The genetic ancestry cluster associated with self-reported Caucasian donors included roughly four fifths of the roughly 360 genotyped donors. The study aimed to test whether signatures of past pathogen exposure could be identified by cataloging public T cell receptors. Among around 400 genotyped donors of the cohort, an average of approximately 200,000 unique TCR beta nucleotide sequences was sequenced per donor, of which about 18% were non-productive. Rather than drawing on any new phenotypic data, the later analysis identified candidate immune exposures from TCR beta sequences and the way those sequences occurred across donors. Alongside the repertoire data, information on donor age, sex, ethnicity and CMV serostatus was compiled. High-throughput TCR immunosequencing, statistical association of individual TCRs with disease status, and machine learning were combined to predict cytomegalovirus infection status. Paper-wide results and their limitations: A later analysis reported that several top co-occurrence clusters appeared linked to parvovirus B19, influenza, CMV and Epstein-Barr virus. A few of the identified cytomegalovirus-associated TCR beta chains were confirmed in vitro to be specific for cytomegalovirus antigens. CMV serostatus was the only immune exposure information available for the cohort. A later genetic analysis reported fewer N-insertions in productive TCRs among donors in an Asian-associated ancestry cluster than the roughly 700-donor mean. According to a later analysis, TCR association rates differed among HLA loci, with DRB1 alleles showing the most associated TCRs and HLA-C alleles showing the fewest. Specific HLA alleles were associated with 18,000 or so TCR beta sequences at a false discovery rate of 0.05 in a later analysis. The classifier was reported to diagnose cytomegalovirus status with high specificity and sensitivity in both the original cohort and the validation cohort. The study listed 150 to 200 TCR beta chains as associated with cytomegalovirus. This cohort had only TCR beta chains sequenced, and the lack of alpha or paired-chain data limited which features could be detected. Correlated functional status among segregating V segments might be attributable to linkage disequilibrium, but an unknown experimental factor could not be ruled out. It was suggested by the authors that the approach could potentially be generalized to other disease states and immunological phenotypes. Most TCR sequences were observed very rarely across donors, whereas some public TCRs were present in many individuals. In an earlier analysis of approximately 590 of the donors, most TCR beta V segments appeared in productive rearrangements about 90% or about 30% of the time, broadly matching IMGT annotations. Because HLA typing was missing for some donors at each locus, association tests included only the typed subset. Because counts were too low, fewer than 20 rarely observed V segments, including chromosome 9 orphons, were excluded from the earlier analysis of under 650 of the donors. An association between a missense DCLRE1C variant and V-gene and J-gene trimming of TCR beta chains was found in a later genetic analysis and replicated in an independent cohort. Compared with equally common non-associated chains, HLA-associated TCR beta chains in a later analysis were more clonally expanded and had lower generation probabilities. The presence/absence analyses assumed that sequencing depth was roughly uniform across donors, and that assumption may not be true. A further reported finding was that TCR beta sequences accurately predicted the HLA-A and HLA-B alleles for most subjects in the first cohort. Assigning TCR associations to individual alleles was difficult when HLA alleles, especially DR and DQ, strongly co-occurred. A group of highly shared sequence variants was considered likely to be a technical artifact of the sequencing pipeline. Most CMV-associated TCR beta chains appeared to be HLA-restricted in a later analysis, and the HLA associations seemed to be driven largely by CMV exposure.

The cohort was made up of under 800 healthy bone marrow donors. At the time of sampling, every cohort member was nominally healthy, though immune exposures that went unrecorded were likely present. The donor was CMV seropositive and belonged to the group of more than 250 seropositive cohort members. Every donor gave a peripheral blood sample, and the peripheral blood mononuclear cells from that sample were used for TCR beta sequencing. The Qiagen DNeasy Blood Extraction Kit was used to extract genomic DNA from the blood cell samples. Library generation was performed with the immunoSEQ multiplex PCR assay. A mixture of 60 forward primers for TCR Vbeta segments and 13 reverse primers for TCR Jbeta segments was used in the multiplex PCR. The CDR3 region of rearranged TCR beta genes was amplified from genomic DNA by a multiplex PCR assay. On the Illumina HiSeq System, the amplified TCR beta libraries were sequenced as 87-base-pair reads. The authors' pipeline ran thus. Across the 500 to 700 repertoires, a later analysis counted roughly 84 million unique TCR beta chains, around 11 million of which were shared by at least two donors. Raw reads were error-corrected and collapsed into unique sequences by a nearest-neighbor algorithm in which closely related sequences were merged to remove PCR and sequencing errors. To assign V, D and J gene segments, CDR3 sequences were aligned to IMGT reference sequences. For a sequence to be retained, at least a six-nucleotide match to both a V gene segment and a J gene segment was required. A rearrangement was called productive if the CDR3 had no stop codons and remained in frame with V and J, and every other rearrangement was called non-productive. CDR3 was defined according to IMGT convention as the region running from the second conserved V-encoded cysteine to the conserved J-encoded phenylalanine. The earlier analysis of about 500 of the donors excluded sequences that lacked an unambiguous match to a single V gene segment. In an earlier analysis of roughly 600 of the donors, a V segment was called functional when productive rearrangements were above 56.7%, and segregating when the standard deviation between donors exceeded 5%. A statistical classification framework was developed to diagnose cytomegalovirus status using the catalog of TCR beta chain sequences. A later analysis assigned V and J genes by comparing TCR nucleotide sequences with IMGT/GENE-DB human TR gene sequences. In a later analysis, CDR3 sequences and most-parsimonious VDJ recombination scenarios were assigned using the TCRdist pipeline. A later analysis defined each TCR beta chain by its CDR3 amino acid sequence plus V-gene family, and excluded reads lacking a unique V-gene family. To address suspected cross-contamination and a sequencing artifact, a later analysis removed approximately 600 highly shared, low-generation-probability nucleotide sequences. In a later analysis, a clonal expansion index for each public chain was calculated from normalized within-repertoire ranks of inferred template counts. Generation probabilities in a later analysis came from a VDJ recombination model fitted to out-of-frame rearrangements, and those results were checked against IGoR. In a later analysis, TCR-TCR, TCR-HLA and TCR-CMV co-occurrence was scored with hypergeometric tests, and a repertoire-size bias correction was applied to TCR pairs. In a later analysis, false discovery rates were estimated by permuting HLA or CMV assignments 20 times. In a later analysis, co-occurring TCRs were grouped with DBSCAN, and TCRdist sequence similarity was added when clustering was performed within HLA-allele-positive subsets. Repertoires with fewer than 30,000 or more than 120,000 public chains, plus five repertoires with anomalous nucleotide sharing, were excluded from co-occurrence clustering. Held by TCRdb, this immuneACCESS table contains in-frame sequences only and omits some clones. Under half of the omission traces to an unresolved V gene where checked; the cause of the rest is unknown. V and J calls plus clone size are reproduced from that table; the DNA served to infer D and trimming. A total of roughly 180,000 clones appear in this sample, 75% to 85% of them only once. The top ten clonotypes cover 2.1% of the sample.

With regard to this clone: Its antigen target is currently unknown. Within one base of it there is no much larger clone, and no base qualities were kept.

The clonotype originates from a young woman in good health and CMV-seropositive. Sequences were obtained from PBMCs.

The sequence in DNA is TGTGCCAGCAGCCCGGCTAGCGGGGGGGGCCTAGCCAAAAACATTCAGTACTTC. This codes for CASSPASGGGLAKNIQYF. The chain couples TRBV9 to TRBJ2-4; 12 bases in the junction line up with TRBD2. Including cysteine and phenylalanine, the CDR3 has 18 amino acids. Kept here is only the CDR3 DNA, which spans 54 bases and is read in frame from base 1. CDR1 and CDR2 (SGDLS, YYNGEE) derive from the germline V gene. Ends trimmed: V by 4 bases, J by 0 bases; bases unmatched to a gene: 8.